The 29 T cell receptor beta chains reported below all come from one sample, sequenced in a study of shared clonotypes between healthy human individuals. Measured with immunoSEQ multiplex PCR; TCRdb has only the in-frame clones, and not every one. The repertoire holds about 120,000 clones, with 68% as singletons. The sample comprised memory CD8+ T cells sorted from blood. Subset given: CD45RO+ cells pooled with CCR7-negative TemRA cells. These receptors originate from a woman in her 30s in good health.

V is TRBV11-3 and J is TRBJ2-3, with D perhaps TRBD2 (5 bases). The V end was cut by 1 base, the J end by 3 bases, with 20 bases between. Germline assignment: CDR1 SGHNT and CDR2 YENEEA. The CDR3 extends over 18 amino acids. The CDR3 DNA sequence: TGTGCCAGCAGCTTAGTTTCGTTGACGGGCGGGCCGACAGATACGCAGTATTTT. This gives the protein CASSLVSLTGGPTDTQYF.

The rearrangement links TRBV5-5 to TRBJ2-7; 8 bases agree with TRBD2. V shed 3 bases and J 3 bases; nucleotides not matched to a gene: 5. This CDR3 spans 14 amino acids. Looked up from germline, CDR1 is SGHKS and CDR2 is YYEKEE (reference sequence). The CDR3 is CASSSGTSRYEQYF. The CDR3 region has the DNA TGTGCCAGCAGCTCAGGGACTAGTCGCTACGAGCAGTACTTC.

The CDR3 here is CASSYGRVGGELFF. CDR3 coding DNA: TGTGCCAGCAGTTACGGGCGGGTTGGCGGGGAGCTGTTTTTT. The chain joins TRBV6-5 to TRBJ2-2; TRBD2 might be the D (5 bases). Trimming shortened V by 2 bases and J by 7 bases, and 11 bases separated the two germline ends. The CDR3 contains 14 residues. The germline V gene has CDR1 MNHEY and CDR2 SVGAGI.

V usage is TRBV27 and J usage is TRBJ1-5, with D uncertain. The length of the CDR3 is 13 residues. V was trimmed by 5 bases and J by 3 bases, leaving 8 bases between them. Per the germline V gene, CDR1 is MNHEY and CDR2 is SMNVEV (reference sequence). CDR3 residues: CASSLSANQPQHF. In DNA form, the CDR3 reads TGTGCCAGCAGTCTCTCAGCCAATCAGCCCCAGCATTTT.

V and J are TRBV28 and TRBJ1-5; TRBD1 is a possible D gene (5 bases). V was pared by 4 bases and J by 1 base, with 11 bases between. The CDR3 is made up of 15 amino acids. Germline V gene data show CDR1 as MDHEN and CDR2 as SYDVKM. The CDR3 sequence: CASSSVGGSNQPQHF. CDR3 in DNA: TGTGCCAGCAGTTCCGTGGGGGGAAGCAATCAGCCCCAGCATTTT.

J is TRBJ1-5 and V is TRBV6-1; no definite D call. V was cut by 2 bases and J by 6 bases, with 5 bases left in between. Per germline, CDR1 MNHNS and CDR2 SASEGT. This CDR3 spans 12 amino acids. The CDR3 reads CASSELAQPQHF. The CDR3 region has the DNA TGTGCCAGCAGTGAACTTGCTCAGCCCCAGCATTTT.

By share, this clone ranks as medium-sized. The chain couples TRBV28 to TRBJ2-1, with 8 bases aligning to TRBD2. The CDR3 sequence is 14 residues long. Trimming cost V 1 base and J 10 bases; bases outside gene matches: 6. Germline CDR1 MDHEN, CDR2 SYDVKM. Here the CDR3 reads CASSLFGLAGEQFF. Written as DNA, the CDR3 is TGTGCCAGCAGTTTATTCGGACTAGCTGGCGAGCAGTTCTTC.

CDR3 sequence (DNA): TGCGCCAGCAGTGAGTCCGGGGGGTCCCACGAGCAGTACTTC. It is translated as CASSESGGSHEQYF. This chain links TRBV10-1 with TRBJ2-7; 7 positions agree with TRBD2. This CDR3 comprises 14 residues. V lost 0 bases and J lost 5; bases outside the gene matches: 4. Germline-derived CDR1 and CDR2 are WNHNN and SYGVQD (reference sequence).

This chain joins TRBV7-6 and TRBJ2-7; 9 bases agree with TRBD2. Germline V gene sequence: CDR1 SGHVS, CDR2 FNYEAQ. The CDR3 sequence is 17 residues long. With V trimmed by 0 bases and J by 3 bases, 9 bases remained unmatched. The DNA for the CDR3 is TGTGCCAGCAGCTTAGCTGTAGCGGGAGTCAGTAACTACGAGCAGTACTTC. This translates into CASSLAVAGVSNYEQYF.

The CDR3 bases are TGTGCCACCAGGACCGAAGGGGATAATGAAAAACTGTTTTTT. Translation gives CATRTEGDNEKLFF. The chain uses TRBV15 and TRBJ1-4; D possibly corresponds to TRBD1 (5 bases). The V and J ends lost 6 bases and 4 bases respectively, with 12 bases between them. In germline, CDR1 is LNHNV, CDR2 YYDKDF (reference sequence). The CDR3 totals 14 residues.

The CDR3 nucleotides are TGCGCCAGCAGCTTGAATGTCGGGACAGGGGGCACCTACGAGCAGTACTTC. It specifies CASSLNVGTGGTYEQYF. J is TRBJ2-7 and V is TRBV5-1; TRBD1 agrees at 12 bases. V lost 1 base to trimming and J lost 2 bases; unmatched junction nucleotides: 7. This CDR3 is 17 amino acids long. Germline-derived CDR1 and CDR2 are SGHRS and YFSETQ.

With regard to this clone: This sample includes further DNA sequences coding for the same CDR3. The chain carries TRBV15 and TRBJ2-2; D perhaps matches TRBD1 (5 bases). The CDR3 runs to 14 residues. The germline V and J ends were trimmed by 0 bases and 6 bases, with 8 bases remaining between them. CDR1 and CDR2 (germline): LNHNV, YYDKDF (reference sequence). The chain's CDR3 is CATSRDLGPGELFF. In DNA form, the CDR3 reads TGTGCCACCAGCAGAGATTTGGGGCCCGGGGAGCTGTTTTTT.

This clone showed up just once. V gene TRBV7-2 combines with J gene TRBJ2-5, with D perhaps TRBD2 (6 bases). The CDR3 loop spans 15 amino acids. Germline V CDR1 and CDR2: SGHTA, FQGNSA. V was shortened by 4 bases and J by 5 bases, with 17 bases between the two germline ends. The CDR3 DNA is TGTGCCAGCAGCTATGGCGGTTTTGGGGGGGAGACCCAGTACTTC. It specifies CASSYGGFGGETQYF.

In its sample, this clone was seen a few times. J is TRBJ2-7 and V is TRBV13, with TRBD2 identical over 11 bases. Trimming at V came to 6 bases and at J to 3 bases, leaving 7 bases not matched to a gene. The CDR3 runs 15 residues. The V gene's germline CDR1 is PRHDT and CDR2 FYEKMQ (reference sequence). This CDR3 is CASSPTGTSGYEQYF. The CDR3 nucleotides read TGTGCCAGCAGTCCCACCGGGACTAGCGGCTACGAGCAGTACTTC. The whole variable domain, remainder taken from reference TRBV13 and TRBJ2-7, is AAGVIQSPRHLIKEKRETATLKCYPIPRHDTVYWYQQGPGQDPQFLISFYEKMQSDKGSIPDRFSAQQFSDYHSELNMSSLELGDSALYFCASSPTGTSGYEQYFGPGTRLTVT.

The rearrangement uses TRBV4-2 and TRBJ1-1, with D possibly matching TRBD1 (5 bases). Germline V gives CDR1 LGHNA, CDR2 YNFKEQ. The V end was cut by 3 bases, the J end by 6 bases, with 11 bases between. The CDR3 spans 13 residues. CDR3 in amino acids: CASSHRWGAEAFF. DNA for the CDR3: TGTGCCAGCAGCCACCGATGGGGCGCTGAAGCTTTCTTT.

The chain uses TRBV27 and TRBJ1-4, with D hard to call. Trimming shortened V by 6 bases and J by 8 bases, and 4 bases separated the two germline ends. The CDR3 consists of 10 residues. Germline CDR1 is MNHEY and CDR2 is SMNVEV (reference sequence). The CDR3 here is CASRQEKLFF. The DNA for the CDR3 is TGTGCCAGCAGGCAGGAAAAACTGTTTTTT.

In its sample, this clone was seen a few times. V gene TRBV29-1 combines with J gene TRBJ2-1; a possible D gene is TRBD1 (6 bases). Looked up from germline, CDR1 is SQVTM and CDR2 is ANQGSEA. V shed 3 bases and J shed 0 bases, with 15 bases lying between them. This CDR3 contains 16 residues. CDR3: CSVDIAGQSSYNEQFF. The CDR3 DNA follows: TGCAGCGTTGATATTGCTGGACAGAGCTCCTACAATGAGCAGTTCTTC.

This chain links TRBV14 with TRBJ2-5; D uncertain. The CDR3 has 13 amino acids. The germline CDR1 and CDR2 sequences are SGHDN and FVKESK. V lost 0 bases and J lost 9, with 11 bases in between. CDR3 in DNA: TGTGCCAGCAGCCAAGATTCGATTAAGCCCCAGTACTTC. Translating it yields CASSQDSIKPQYF.

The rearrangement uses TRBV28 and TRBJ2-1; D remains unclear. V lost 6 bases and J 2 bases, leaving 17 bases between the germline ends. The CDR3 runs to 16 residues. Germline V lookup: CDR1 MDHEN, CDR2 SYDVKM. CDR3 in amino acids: CASRAPGVLPYNEQFF. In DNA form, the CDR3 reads TGTGCCAGCAGAGCCCCTGGGGTATTACCCTACAATGAGCAGTTCTTC.

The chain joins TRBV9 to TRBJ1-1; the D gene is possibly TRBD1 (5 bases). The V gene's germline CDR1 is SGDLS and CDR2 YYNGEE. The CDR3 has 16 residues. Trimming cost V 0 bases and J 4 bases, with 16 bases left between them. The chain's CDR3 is CASSVVGGDWGTEAFF. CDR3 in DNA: TGTGCCAGCAGCGTAGTTGGGGGGGACTGGGGCACTGAAGCTTTCTTT.

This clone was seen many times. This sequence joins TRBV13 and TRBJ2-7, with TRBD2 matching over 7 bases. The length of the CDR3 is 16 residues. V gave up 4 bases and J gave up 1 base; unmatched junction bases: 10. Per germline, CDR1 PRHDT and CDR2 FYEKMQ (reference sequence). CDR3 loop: CASSSPLAGESYEQYF. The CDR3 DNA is TGTGCCAGCAGCTCGCCCTTGGCGGGGGAGTCCTACGAGCAGTACTTC.

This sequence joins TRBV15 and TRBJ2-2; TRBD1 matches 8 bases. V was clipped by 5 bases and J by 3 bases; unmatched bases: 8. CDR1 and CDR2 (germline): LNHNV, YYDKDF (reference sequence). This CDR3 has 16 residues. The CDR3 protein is CATSVQGALDTGELFF. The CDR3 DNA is TGTGCCACCAGCGTCCAGGGGGCGTTGGACACCGGGGAGCTGTTTTTT.

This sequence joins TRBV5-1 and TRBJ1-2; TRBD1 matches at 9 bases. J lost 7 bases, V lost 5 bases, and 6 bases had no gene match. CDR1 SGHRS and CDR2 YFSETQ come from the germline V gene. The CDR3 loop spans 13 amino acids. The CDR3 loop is CASSSGTGLGYTF. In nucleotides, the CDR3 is TGCGCCAGCAGTTCCGGGACAGGGCTTGGCTACACCTTC.

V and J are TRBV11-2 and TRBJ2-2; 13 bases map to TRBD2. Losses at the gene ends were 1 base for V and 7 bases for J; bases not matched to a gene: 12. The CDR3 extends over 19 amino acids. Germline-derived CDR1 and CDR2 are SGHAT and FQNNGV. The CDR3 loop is CASSLGRGLAGQQDGELFF. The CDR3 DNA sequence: TGTGCCAGCAGCTTAGGACGGGGACTAGCGGGACAGCAGGACGGGGAGCTGTTTTTT.

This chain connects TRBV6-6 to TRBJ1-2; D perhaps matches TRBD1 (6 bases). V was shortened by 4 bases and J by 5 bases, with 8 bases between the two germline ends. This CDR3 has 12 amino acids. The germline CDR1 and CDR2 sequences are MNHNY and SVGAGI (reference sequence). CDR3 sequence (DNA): TGTGCCAGCAGTTTACAGGGTTATGGCTACACCTTC. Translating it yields CASSLQGYGYTF.

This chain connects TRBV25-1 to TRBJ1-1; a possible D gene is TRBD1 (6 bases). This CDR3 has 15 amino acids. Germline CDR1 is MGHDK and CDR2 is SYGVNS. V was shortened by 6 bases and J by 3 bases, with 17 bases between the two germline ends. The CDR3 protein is CASSINREADTEAFF. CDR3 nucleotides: TGTGCCAGCAGCATCAACAGGGAGGCGGACACTGAAGCTTTCTTT. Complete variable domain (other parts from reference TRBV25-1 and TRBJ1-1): EADIYQTPRYLVIGTGKKITLECSQTMGHDKMYWYQQDPGMELHLIHYSYGVNSTEKGDLSSESTVSRIRTEHFPLTLESARPSHTSQYLCASSINREADTEAFFGQGTRLTVV.

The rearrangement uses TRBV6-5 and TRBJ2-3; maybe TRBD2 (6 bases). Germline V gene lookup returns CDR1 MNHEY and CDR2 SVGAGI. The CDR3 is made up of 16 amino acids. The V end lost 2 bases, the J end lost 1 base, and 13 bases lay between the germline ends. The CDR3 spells CASSYGTLARTDTQYF. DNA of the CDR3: TGTGCCAGCAGTTACGGGACTCTTGCGCGCACAGATACGCAGTATTTT.

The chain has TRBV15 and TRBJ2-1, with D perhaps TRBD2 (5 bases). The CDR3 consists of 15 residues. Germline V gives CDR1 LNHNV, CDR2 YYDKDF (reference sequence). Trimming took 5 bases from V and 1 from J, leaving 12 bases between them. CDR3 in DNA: TGTGCCACCAGCGGGTGGACTGATTCCTACAATGAGCAGTTCTTC. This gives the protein CATSGWTDSYNEQFF.

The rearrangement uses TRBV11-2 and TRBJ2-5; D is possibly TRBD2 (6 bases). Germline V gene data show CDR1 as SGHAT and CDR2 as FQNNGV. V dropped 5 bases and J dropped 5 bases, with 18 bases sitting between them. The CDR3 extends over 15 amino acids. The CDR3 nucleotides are TGTGCCAGCAGCCCCCAGGGTGGGGGGTCGGAGACCCAGTACTTC. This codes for CASSPQGGGSETQYF.